The 13 T cell receptor beta chains below were found in one sample sequenced in a study of blood T cell repertoires in COVID-19. Only in-frame clones appear in the TCRdb table, and some are missing; sequencing was by immunoSEQ multiplex PCR. This sample has some 520,000 clones; about 88% occur once, and the top ten carry 0.7% to 1%. What was sequenced was peripheral blood. Receptors originate from a man aged 18 to 30 with COVID-19, enrolled during active disease.

This clone was counted once. This chain uses TRBV5-4 with TRBJ2-3; possibly TRBD2 for D (5 bases). Trimming took 4 bases from V and 6 from J, leaving 12 bases between them. Germline CDR1 SGHNT, CDR2 YYREEE (reference sequence). This CDR3 region has 13 residues. In DNA form, the CDR3 reads TGTGCCAGCAGCCCTTCGGGGTCGGATACGCAGTATTTT. This codes for CASSPSGSDTQYF.

About this clone itself: The identical CDR3 is also encoded by other nucleotide sequences in the sample. CDR3 coding DNA: TGTGCCAGCGGGGCTTACGAGCAGTACTTC. It encodes CASGAYEQYF. The rearrangement uses TRBV6-5 and TRBJ2-7; perhaps TRBD1 as D (5 bases). Germline lookup yields CDR1 MNHEY and CDR2 SVGAGI. With 8 bases removed from V and 4 bases from J, the gap between germline ends came to 6 bases. The CDR3 contains 10 residues.

This chain connects TRBV19 to TRBJ2-7; D unresolved. Per the germline V gene, CDR1 is LNHDA and CDR2 is SQIVND (reference sequence). With 2 bases removed from V and 1 base from J, the gap between germline ends came to 6 bases. CDR3 size: 13 residues. CDR3 region: CASSIIGSYEQYF. The CDR3, as DNA: TGTGCCAGTAGTATAATCGGTTCCTACGAGCAGTACTTC.

This sequence joins TRBV9 and TRBJ2-1; 11 bases fit TRBD2. From germline, CDR1 is SGDLS and CDR2 YYNGEE. This CDR3 has 18 residues. Trimming cost V 0 bases and J 3 bases; bases outside gene matches: 8. The CDR3 DNA reads as TGTGCCAGCAGCGTAGGTAGCGGGAGGGCCCAATTCTACAATGAGCAGTTCTTC. Its translation is CASSVGSGRAQFYNEQFF. The full variable domain, completed using reference TRBV9 and TRBJ2-1, is DSGVTQTPKHLITATGQRVTLRCSPRSGDLSVYWYQQSLDQGLQFLIQYYNGEERAKGNILERFSAQQFPDLHSELNLSSLELGDSALYFCASSVGSGRAQFYNEQFFGPGTRLTVL.

V and J are TRBV7-9 and TRBJ2-1; TRBD1 matches 8 bases. V lost 5 bases to trimming and J lost 5 bases; unmatched junction nucleotides: 8. CDR1 and CDR2 from the germline V gene are SEHNR and FQNEAQ (reference sequence). The CDR3 length is 15 residues. CDR3 sequence: CASSKRTGFHNEQFF. The DNA for the CDR3 is TGTGCCAGCAGCAAACGGACAGGGTTCCACAATGAGCAGTTCTTC.

The rearrangement links TRBV7-7 to TRBJ2-4, with D tentatively TRBD2 (6 bases). CDR1 SSHAT and CDR2 FNYEAQ come from the germline V gene (reference sequence). V shed 2 bases and J shed 8 bases, with 13 bases lying between them. The CDR3 has 14 amino acids. The CDR3 DNA sequence: TGTGCCAGCAGCTTATCCCGGGGGAGAGACATTCAGTACTTC. Protein product: CASSLSRGRDIQYF.

V and J are TRBV24-1 and TRBJ2-1; TRBD2 is a possible D gene (5 bases). From germline, CDR1 is KGHDR and CDR2 SFDVKD. The CDR3 consists of 15 residues. Trimming shortened V by 3 bases and J by 5 bases, and 13 bases separated the two germline ends. CDR3 coding DNA: TGTGCCACCAGTGATGGAACTAGATTCGACAATGAGCAGTTCTTC. Translating gives CATSDGTRFDNEQFF.

The chain couples TRBV27 to TRBJ2-7; D is possibly TRBD2 (5 bases). This CDR3 region has 16 residues. Between the trimmed V and J ends, which lost 5 bases and 1 base, there was a span of 18 bases. CDR1 and CDR2 (germline): MNHEY, SMNVEV (reference sequence). CDR3 DNA sequence: TGTGCCAGCAGTCAAAGGAAGGGAGCGGCTTCCTACGAGCAGTACTTC. Translating gives CASSQRKGAASYEQYF.

This sequence joins TRBV24-1 and TRBJ2-3; 9 bases are a match to TRBD1. Germline CDR1 is KGHDR and CDR2 is SFDVKD. V lost 4 bases, J lost 1 base, and 5 bases stayed unmatched. The CDR3 loop spans 16 amino acids. DNA for the CDR3: TGTGCCACCAGTGACTCCACAGGGGGCGGCACAGATACGCAGTATTTT. It yields the protein CATSDSTGGGTDTQYF.

The V call is TRBV6-5, the J call TRBJ2-1; 10 bases align to TRBD1. The V gene's germline CDR1 is MNHEY and CDR2 SVGAGI. The CDR3 covers 16 residues. Losses at the gene ends were 2 bases for V and 2 bases for J; bases not matched to a gene: 3. The CDR3, as DNA: TGTGCCAGCAGTTACAATGGACAGGGGGCCTACAATGAGCAGTTCTTC. It yields the protein CASSYNGQGAYNEQFF.

The V call is TRBV27, the J call TRBJ2-7; D may be TRBD2 (6 bases). The CDR3 is 16 residues long. With 7 bases removed from V and 3 bases from J, the gap between germline ends came to 22 bases. CDR1 is MNHEY, CDR2 SMNVEV, per germline (reference sequence). The CDR3, as DNA: TGTGCCAGCACTCCAACATGGGGGGAGGCGAACTACGAGCAGTACTTC. It yields the protein CASTPTWGEANYEQYF.

This rearrangement joins TRBV3-1 (or the pseudogene TRBV3-2) to TRBJ2-1; D not resolved. The germline CDR1 and CDR2 sequences are LGHDT and YNNKEL (reference sequence). V shed 0 bases and J shed 4 bases, with 7 bases lying between them. This CDR3 contains 14 residues. The DNA for the CDR3 is TGTGCCAGCAGCCAAGATCCGCGATACAATGAGCAGTTCTTC. This sequence encodes CASSQDPRYNEQFF.

The chain has TRBV27 and TRBJ2-3; possible D gene TRBD1, 6 bases. The V end was cut by 6 bases, the J end by 6 bases, with 19 bases between. This CDR3 contains 15 residues. Germline loops: CDR1 MNHEY, CDR2 SMNVEV (reference sequence). The CDR3, as DNA: TGTGCCAGCAGATTCACTCGGGACATCAAGGATACGCAGTATTTT. Translating gives CASRFTRDIKDTQYF.